This TCR beta chain was sequenced for a study of CD8 T cells in Susac syndrome. Regarding the study as a whole: As acknowledged by the study, its TCR sequencing and HLA analysis included a relatively small number of individuals.

The CDR3 extends over 13 amino acids. V shed 0 bases and J shed 7 bases, with 7 bases lying between them. CDR1 is MGHRA, CDR2 YSYEKL, per germline. An amount of RNA that ranged from 0.5 to 1 ug was reverse transcribed with random hexamers. Using its own MiXCR run on the immunoSEQ multiplex PCR reads, TCRdb lists one record per CDR3 protein. The table lists about 210,000 distinct CDR3 sequences, roughly 94% of them singletons. This clonotype occurred once. What it binds is not known. Healthy donors constituted the controls, which were matched for age and sex. The chain has TRBV4-1 and TRBJ1-5; no clear D gene. Material: CD4+ T cells from PBMCs. This receptor was taken from a human donor in good health. Here the CDR3 reads CASSQDTRQPQHF. CDR3 nucleotides: TGCGCCAGCAGCCAAGATACCCGCCAGCCCCAGCATTTT.